This TCR beta chain was sequenced during a study of T-cell memory formation after mild COVID-19 (dated by TCRdb to the early 2020s). Describing the broader study: TCR sequence clusters from the two donors were found to be largely donor specific. Two young, previously healthy adult volunteers made up the cohort, one male and one female. In two donors, T-cell clones that expanded and contracted after mild COVID-19 were followed by sequencing TCRalpha and TCRbeta repertoires longitudinally. The investigation overall reported the following: Some responding clones were detected in pre-infection memory, which suggested that pre-existing cross-reactive memory T cells had joined the SARS-CoV-2 response. Contracting CD4+ clones appeared mostly in the CM and EM memory subsets, whereas CD8+ clones were enriched in EMRA. The study included only a couple of mild cases, and larger cohorts that include severe cases with pre-infection samples were judged to be necessary. The second-wave clones that peaked on day 37 were not confirmed to be SARS-CoV-2 specific. From day 15 to 85, contracting clones showed balanced CD4/CD8 phenotypes, whereas a second wave of clones that expanded from day 15 to 37 leaned towards CD4+.

The sequencer listed for this sample is Illumina NovaSeq 6000. Using 5'RACE with constant-segment primers, TCRalpha and TCRbeta cDNA libraries were constructed, with sample barcodes and unique molecular identifiers added in the process. RNA was extracted from every sample with Trizol reagent. Library amplification was performed in two PCR steps, and a second sample barcode and Illumina TruSeq adapters were introduced in the second step. Sequencing of the libraries was done on an Illumina NovaSeq, producing 2 x 150 bp paired-end reads. The study's processing was this. Demultiplexing of reads and collapsing into UMI-guided consensus sequences were performed with migec v1.2.7. Using mixcr v2.1.11, UMI consensuses were aligned to TRA and TRB V and J templates and then assembled into clonotypes. A clonotype was counted as expanded or contracted only when both edgeR and NoisET called the clonotype significant, with the noise models trained on biological replicates. For edgeR calls, the cutoffs were a false discovery rate-adjusted p below 0.01 and a log2 fold-change threshold of 1. As an exploratory analysis of dynamics, max-normalized trajectories of the 1000 most abundant clonotypes were examined by PCA with hierarchical clustering. Separately sequenced CD4+ and CD8+ repertoires were used to assign a CD4 or CD8 phenotype to each responding clone. TCRdb reprocessed the public reads (quality trimming at Q25 with fastp, clone calling with MiXCR) and kept in-frame beta chains. Merged by CDR3 protein, the rows form single entries marked with the most common genes and DNA. None of the V and J calls come from the authors' own analysis; TCRdb made them. This sample comprises fewer than 450,000 distinct CDR3 sequences, 20% to 25% of them detected only once. The biggest ten clones account for about an eighth of the sample.

Ficoll-Paque density gradient centrifugation was used to isolate PBMCs. Remarks on this clonotype: No cognate antigen has been identified for it. Per-base quality was not reported, and no clone a single base away is much larger than it.

Sequenced sample: PBMCs or a T cell subset sorted from them (not recorded which). This clonotype was sampled from an adult woman who had mild COVID-19 (a few samples of this study predate the infection). The sample titles of this study are shuffled in the database, so cell type and time point are left out; the donor was told from shared clones.

CDR3 reads: CASSSRQLNSYNEQFF. The sequenced DNA is TGTGCCAGCAGTTCCCGACAACTTAACTCCTACAATGAGCAGTTCTTC. The V and J segments used are TRBV6-5 and TRBJ2-1; the D gene is not confidently resolved. V sheds 4 bases and J sheds 0 bases, leaving 13 bases between their ends. Based on the germline V gene, the CDR1 and CDR2 sequences are MNHEY and SVGAGI. From its cysteine to its phenylalanine, the CDR3 spans 16 amino acids. CDR3 DNA is the only sequence kept; it has 48 bases, read in frame from the first base.